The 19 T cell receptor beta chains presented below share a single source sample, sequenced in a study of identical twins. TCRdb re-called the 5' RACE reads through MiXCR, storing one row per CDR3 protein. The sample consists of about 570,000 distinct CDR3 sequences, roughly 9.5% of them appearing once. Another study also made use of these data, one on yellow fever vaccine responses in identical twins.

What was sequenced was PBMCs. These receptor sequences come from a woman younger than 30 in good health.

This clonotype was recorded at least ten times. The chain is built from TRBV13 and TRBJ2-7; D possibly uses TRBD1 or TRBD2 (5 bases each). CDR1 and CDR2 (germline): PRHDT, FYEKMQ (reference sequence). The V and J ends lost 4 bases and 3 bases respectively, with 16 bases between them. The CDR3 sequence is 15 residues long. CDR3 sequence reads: CASSSRDRPNYEQYF. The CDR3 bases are TGTGCCAGCAGCTCGAGGGACCGACCTAACTACGAGCAGTACTTC.

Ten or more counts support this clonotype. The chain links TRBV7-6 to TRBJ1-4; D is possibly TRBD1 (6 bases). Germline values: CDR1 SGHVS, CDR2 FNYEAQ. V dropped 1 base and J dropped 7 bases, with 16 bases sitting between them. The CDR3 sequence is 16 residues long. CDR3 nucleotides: TGTGCCAGCAGCTTAGGTCTCGTGGGGACAAGTGAAAAACTGTTTTTT. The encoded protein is CASSLGLVGTSEKLFF.

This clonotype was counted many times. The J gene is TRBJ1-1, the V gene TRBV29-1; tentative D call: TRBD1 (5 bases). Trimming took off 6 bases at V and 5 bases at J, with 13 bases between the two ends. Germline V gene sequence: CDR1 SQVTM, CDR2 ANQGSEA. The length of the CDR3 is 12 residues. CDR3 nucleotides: TGCAGCGTGGGGGACCTGGGGACTGAAGCTTTCTTT. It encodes CSVGDLGTEAFF.

CDR3 sequence: CASSEVGTTRTLSSYNEQFF. CDR3 in DNA: TGTGCCAGCAGTGAAGTCGGAACTACACGGACCTTGAGCTCCTACAATGAGCAGTTCTTC. The chain recombines TRBV2 with TRBJ2-1; no definite D call. Germline V CDR1 and CDR2: SNHLY, FYNNEI. This CDR3 is 20 amino acids long. V dropped 1 base and J dropped 0 bases, with 22 bases sitting between them.

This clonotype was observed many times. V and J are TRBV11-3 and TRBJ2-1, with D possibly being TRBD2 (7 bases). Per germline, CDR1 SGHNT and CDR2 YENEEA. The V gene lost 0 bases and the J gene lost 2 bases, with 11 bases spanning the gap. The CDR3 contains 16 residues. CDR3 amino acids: CASSLDSGGAYNEQFF. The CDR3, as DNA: TGTGCCAGCAGCTTAGATTCGGGGGGCGCCTACAATGAGCAGTTCTTC.

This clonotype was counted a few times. Here the CDR3 DNA reads TGTGCCAGCAGGTCAGGGGGTCACGAGCAGTACTTC. Its protein product is CASRSGGHEQYF. The V and J genes are TRBV27 and TRBJ2-7, with TRBD1 matching over 7 bases. Germline lookup yields CDR1 MNHEY and CDR2 SMNVEV (reference sequence). CDR3 length: 12 amino acids. Trimming removed 6 bases from V and 5 bases from J; junction bases left unmatched: 4.

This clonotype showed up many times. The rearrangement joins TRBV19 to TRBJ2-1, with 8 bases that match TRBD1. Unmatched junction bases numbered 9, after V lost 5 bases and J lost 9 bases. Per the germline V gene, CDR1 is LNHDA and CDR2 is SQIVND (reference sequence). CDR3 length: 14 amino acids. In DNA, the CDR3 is TGTGCCAGTAGTTATGGACAGGGATGGGGTGAGCAGTTCTTC. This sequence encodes CASSYGQGWGEQFF.

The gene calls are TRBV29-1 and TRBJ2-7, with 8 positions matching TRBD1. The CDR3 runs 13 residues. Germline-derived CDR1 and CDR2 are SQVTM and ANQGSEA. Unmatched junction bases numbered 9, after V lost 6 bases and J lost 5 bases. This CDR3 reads CSVRTGWVDEQYF. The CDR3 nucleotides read TGCAGCGTCCGGACAGGGTGGGTCGACGAGCAGTACTTC.

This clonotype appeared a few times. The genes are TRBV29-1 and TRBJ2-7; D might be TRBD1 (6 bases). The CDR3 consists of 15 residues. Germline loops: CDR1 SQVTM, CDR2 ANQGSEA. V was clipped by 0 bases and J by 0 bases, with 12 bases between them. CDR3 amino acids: CSVEEAGESSYEQYF. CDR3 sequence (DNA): TGCAGCGTTGAAGAGGCAGGGGAGAGCTCCTACGAGCAGTACTTC.

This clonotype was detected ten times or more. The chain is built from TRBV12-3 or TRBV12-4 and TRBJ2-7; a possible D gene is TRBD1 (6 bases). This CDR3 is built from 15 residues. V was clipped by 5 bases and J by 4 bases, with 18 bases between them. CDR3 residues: CASSPTGISLYEQYF. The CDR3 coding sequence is TGTGCCAGCAGTCCTACAGGGATTTCCCTTTACGAGCAGTACTTC.

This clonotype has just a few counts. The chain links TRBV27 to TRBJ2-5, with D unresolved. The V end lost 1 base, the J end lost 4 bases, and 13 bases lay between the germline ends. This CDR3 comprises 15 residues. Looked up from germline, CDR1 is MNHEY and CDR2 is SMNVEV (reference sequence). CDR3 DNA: TGTGCCAGCAGTTTATTGGCAAGGAACGTAGAGACCCAGTACTTC. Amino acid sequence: CASSLLARNVETQYF.

The CDR3 coding sequence is TGTGCCAGCAGCTTAATCGGACAGGACCCTGGGACCCAGTACTTC. This translates into CASSLIGQDPGTQYF. The rearrangement uses TRBV7-6 and TRBJ2-5; TRBD1 aligns across 7 bases. J gave up 7 bases and V 2 bases, and 10 bases lay outside the gene matches. The CDR3 covers 15 residues. Germline CDR1 is SGHVS and CDR2 is FNYEAQ.

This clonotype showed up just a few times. CDR3 DNA: TGTGCCAGCAGCCTCGCGGGGGGCGGGGCCTACGAGCAGTACTTC. This encodes CASSLAGGGAYEQYF. This chain connects TRBV7-2 to TRBJ2-7; TRBD2 matches 8 bases. CDR1 is SGHTA, CDR2 FQGNSA, per germline. The length of the CDR3 is 15 residues. The ends lost 5 bases at V and 2 bases at J; junction bases unmatched: 8.

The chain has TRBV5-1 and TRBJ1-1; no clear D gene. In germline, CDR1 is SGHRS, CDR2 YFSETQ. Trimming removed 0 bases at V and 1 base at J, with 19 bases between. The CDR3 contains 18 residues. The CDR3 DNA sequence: TGCGCCAGCAGCTTGGAAAGCCAGATCCTAATTTCGAACACTGAAGCTTTCTTT. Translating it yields CASSLESQILISNTEAFF. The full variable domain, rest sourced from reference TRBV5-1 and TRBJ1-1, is KAGVTQTPRYLIKTRGQQVTLSCSPISGHRSVSWYQQTPGQGLQFLFEYFSETQRNKGNFPGRFSGRQFSNSRSEMNVSTLELGDSALYLCASSLESQILISNTEAFFGQGTRLTVV.

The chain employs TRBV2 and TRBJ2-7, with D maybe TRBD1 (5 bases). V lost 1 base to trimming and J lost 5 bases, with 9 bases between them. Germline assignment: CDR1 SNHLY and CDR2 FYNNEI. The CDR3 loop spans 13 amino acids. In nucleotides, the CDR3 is TGTGCCAGCAGTGAAGGCAGGGAAGACGAGCAGTACTTC. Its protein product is CASSEGREDEQYF.

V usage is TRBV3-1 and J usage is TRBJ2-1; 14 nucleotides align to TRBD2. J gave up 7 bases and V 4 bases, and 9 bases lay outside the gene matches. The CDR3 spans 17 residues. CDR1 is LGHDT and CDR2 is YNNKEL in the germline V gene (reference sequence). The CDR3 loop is CASSPRTSGGLRNEQFF. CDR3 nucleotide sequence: TGTGCCAGCAGCCCGAGGACTAGCGGGGGGTTAAGAAATGAGCAGTTCTTC.

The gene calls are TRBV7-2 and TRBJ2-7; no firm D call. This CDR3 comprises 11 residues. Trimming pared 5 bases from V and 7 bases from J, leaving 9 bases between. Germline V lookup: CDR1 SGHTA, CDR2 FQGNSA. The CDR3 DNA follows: TGTGCCAGCAGCAAAACAGAGGAGCAGTACTTC. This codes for CASSKTEEQYF. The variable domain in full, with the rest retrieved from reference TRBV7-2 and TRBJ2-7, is GAGVSQSPSNKVTEKGKDVELRCDPISGHTALYWYRQSLGQGLEFLIYFQGNSAPDKSGLPSDRFSAERTGGSVSTLTIQRTQQEDSAVYLCASSKTEEQYFGPGTRLTVT.

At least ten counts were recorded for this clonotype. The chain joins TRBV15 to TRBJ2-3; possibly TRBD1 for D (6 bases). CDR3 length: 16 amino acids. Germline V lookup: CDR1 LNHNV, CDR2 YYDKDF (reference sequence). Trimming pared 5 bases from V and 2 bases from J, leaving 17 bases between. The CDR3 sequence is CATSGRQEIHTDTQYF. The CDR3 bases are TGTGCCACCAGCGGTAGACAGGAGATTCACACAGATACGCAGTATTTT.

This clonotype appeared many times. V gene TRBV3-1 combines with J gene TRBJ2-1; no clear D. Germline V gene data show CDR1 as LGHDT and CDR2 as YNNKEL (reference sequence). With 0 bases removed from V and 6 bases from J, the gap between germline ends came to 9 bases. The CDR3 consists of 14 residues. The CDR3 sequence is CASSQEWGSNEQFF. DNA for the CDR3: TGTGCCAGCAGCCAAGAATGGGGTAGCAATGAGCAGTTCTTC.